This T cell receptor beta chain was found in a study of OX40 agonist ivuxolimab in advanced cancers. Study context: One patient with hepatocellular carcinoma and two with cutaneous melanoma, three in all, had partial responses. General observations from the study: It was not determined which antigens were specifically recognized by the peripheral T cells that had undergone clonal expansion.

TCRdb keeps only in-frame clones here, not all; method: immunoSEQ multiplex PCR. The sample yields 20,000 to 30,000 clones, roughly 80% seen once. Turning to this clone: Antigen specificity is unknown.

V lost 0 bases to trimming and J lost 4 bases, with 9 bases between them. This CDR3 has 14 amino acids. Looked up from germline, CDR1 is MGHRA and CDR2 is YSYEKL. The chain combines TRBV4-1 with TRBJ1-2; the D gene is possibly TRBD1 (5 bases). Sample: CD4+ or CD8+ T cells sorted from blood, taken in a trial of the OX40 agonist ivuxolimab. The sequence was obtained from an adult with an advanced solid tumor such as melanoma, head and neck, liver or kidney cancer. CDR3 bases: TGCGCCAGCAGCCAAGAACAGGTTGTCTATGGCTACACCTTC. Translation gives CASSQEQVVYGYTF.